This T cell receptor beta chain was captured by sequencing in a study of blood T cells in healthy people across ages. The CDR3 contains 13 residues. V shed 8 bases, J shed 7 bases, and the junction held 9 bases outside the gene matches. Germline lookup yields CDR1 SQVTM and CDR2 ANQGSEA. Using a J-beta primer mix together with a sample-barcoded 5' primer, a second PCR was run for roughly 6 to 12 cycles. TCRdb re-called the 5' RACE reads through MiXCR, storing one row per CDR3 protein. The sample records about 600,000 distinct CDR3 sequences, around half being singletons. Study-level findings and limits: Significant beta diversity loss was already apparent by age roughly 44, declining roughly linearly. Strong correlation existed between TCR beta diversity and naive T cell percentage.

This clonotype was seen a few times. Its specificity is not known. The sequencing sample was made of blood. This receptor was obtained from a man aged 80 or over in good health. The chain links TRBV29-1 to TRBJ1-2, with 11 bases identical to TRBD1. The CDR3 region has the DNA TGCAGCACTACGGGACAGGGGGTTCCTGGCTACACCTTC. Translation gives CSTTGQGVPGYTF.